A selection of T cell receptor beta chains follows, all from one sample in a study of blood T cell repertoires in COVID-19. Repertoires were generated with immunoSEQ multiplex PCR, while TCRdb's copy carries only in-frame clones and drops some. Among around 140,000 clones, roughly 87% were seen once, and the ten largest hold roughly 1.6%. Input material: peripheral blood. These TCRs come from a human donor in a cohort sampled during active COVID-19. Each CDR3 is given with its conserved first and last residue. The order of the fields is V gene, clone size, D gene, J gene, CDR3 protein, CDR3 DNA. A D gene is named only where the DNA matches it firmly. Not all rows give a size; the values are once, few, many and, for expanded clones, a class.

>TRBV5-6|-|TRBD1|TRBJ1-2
CASSLATGVGGYTF
TGTGCCAGCAGCTTGGCAACAGGGGTGGGTGGCTACACCTTC
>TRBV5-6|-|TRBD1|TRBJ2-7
CASSTGENHEQYF
TGTGCCAGCAGTACAGGGGAGAACCACGAGCAGTACTTC
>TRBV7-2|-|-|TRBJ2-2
CASSLRGVRAGGELFF
TGTGCCAGCAGCTTAAGGGGCGTAAGGGCTGGCGGGGAGCTGTTTTTT
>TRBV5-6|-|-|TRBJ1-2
CASSTRRYGYTF
TGTGCCAGCAGCACTCGGAGGTACGGCTACACCTTC
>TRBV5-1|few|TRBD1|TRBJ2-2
CASSPGTANTGELFF
TGCGCCAGCAGCCCAGGGACAGCAAACACCGGGGAGCTGTTTTTT
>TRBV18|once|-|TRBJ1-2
CASSGPTGLYGYTF
TGTGCCAGCTCTGGGCCTACAGGGCTCTATGGCTACACCTTC
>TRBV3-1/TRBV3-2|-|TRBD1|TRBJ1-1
CASSQRDRGIGTEAFF
TGTGCCAGCAGCCAAAGGGACAGGGGAATCGGCACTGAAGCTTTCTTT
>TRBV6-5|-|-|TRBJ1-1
CASSYRGRSTEAFF
TGTGCCAGCAGTTACCGGGGAAGGAGTACTGAAGCTTTCTTT
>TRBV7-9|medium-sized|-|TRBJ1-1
CATVVENTEAFF
TGTGCAACGGTGGTTGAGAACACTGAAGCTTTCTTT
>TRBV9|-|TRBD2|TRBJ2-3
CASSVAPAGGNTDTQYF
TGTGCCAGCAGCGTAGCCCCTGCGGGGGGGAACACAGATACGCAGTATTTT
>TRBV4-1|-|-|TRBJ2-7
CASSQEAVGHGGYEQYF
TGCGCCAGCAGCCAAGAAGCTGTGGGACATGGGGGATACGAGCAGTACTTC
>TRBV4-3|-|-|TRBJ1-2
CASSQVRPGAAYTF
TGCGCCAGCAGCCAAGTGAGGCCCGGAGCGGCCTACACCTTC
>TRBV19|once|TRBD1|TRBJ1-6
CASSYRDSSNSPLHF
TGTGCCAGTAGTTACCGGGACAGCAGTAATTCACCCCTCCACTTT
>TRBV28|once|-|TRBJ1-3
CASSSFPASSGNTIYF
TGTGCCAGCAGTTCTTTCCCAGCGAGCTCTGGAAACACCATATATTTT
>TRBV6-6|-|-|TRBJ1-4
CASSAVDRNEKLFF
TGTGCCAGCTCGGCAGTGGACAGAAATGAAAAACTGTTTTTT
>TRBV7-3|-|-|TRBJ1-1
CASSLTSSTEAFF
TGTGCCAGCAGCTTAACATCGAGCACTGAAGCTTTCTTT
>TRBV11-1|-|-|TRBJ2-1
CASSSTGGVYNEQFF
TGTGCCAGCAGTTCAACGGGGGGCGTCTACAATGAGCAGTTCTTC
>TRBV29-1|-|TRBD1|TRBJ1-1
CSVIRQGAGEAFF
TGCAGCGTTATTCGACAGGGGGCGGGTGAAGCTTTCTTT
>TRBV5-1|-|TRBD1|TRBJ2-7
CASSANAGTAYEQYF
TGCGCCAGCAGCGCAAATGCCGGGACAGCCTACGAGCAGTACTTC
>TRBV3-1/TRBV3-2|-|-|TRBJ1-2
CASSQSSGHYGYTF
TGTGCCAGCAGCCAAAGCTCAGGTCACTATGGCTACACCTTC
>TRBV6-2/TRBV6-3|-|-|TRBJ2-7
CASSYSMPREQYF
TGTGCCAGCAGTTACTCGATGCCTCGGGAGCAGTACTTC
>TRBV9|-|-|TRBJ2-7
CASSVDGVSYEQYF
TGTGCCAGCAGCGTAGACGGGGTTTCCTACGAGCAGTACTTC
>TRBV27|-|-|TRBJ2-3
CASSFRAGATDTQYF
TGTGCCAGCAGTTTTCGGGCGGGGGCCACAGATACGCAGTATTTT
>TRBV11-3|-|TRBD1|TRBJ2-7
CASSGTGSDEQYF
TGTGCCAGCAGCGGGACAGGGAGCGACGAGCAGTACTTC
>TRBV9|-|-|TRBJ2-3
CASSAAGITDTQYF
TGTGCCAGCAGCGCTGCCGGTATCACAGATACGCAGTATTTT
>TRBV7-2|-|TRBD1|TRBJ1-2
CASSLEYRGAGYGYTF
TGTGCCAGCAGCTTAGAATACAGGGGCGCGGGCTATGGCTACACCTTC
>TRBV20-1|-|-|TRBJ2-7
CSASLISGSEQYF
TGCAGTGCTAGTCTTATTTCGGGGTCCGAGCAGTACTTC
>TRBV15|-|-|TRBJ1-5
CATSRSLSEGQPQHF
TGTGCCACCAGCAGGTCCCTCTCGGAGGGTCAGCCCCAGCATTTT
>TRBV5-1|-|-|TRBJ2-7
CASSLDGGGYEQYF
TGCGCCAGCAGCTTGGACGGGGGTGGGTACGAGCAGTACTTC
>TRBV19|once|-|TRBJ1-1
CASSRGGTGTMNTEAFF
TGTGCCAGTAGTAGGGGGGGTACAGGGACCATGAACACTGAAGCTTTCTTT
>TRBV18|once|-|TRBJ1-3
CASSPYAQGFSGNTIYF
TGTGCCAGCTCACCCTACGCACAGGGCTTCTCTGGAAACACCATATATTTT
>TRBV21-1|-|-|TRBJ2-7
CASSKARVYEQYF
TGTGCCAGCAGCAAAGCCCGCGTCTACGAGCAGTACTTC
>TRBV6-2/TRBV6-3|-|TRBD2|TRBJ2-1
CASSVAGGQWEQFF
TGTGCCAGCAGTGTAGCGGGGGGGCAGTGGGAGCAGTTCTTC
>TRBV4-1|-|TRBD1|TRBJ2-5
CASSQVVTGGRETQYF
TGCGCCAGCAGCCAAGTAGTGACAGGGGGCCGGGAGACCCAGTACTTC
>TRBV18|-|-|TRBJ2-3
CASSPTTVYTDTQYF
TGTGCCAGCTCCCCGACTACGGTCTACACAGATACGCAGTATTTT
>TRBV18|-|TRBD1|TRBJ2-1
CASSLWGTGVSSYNEQFF
TGTGCCAGCTCACTATGGGGGACAGGGGTTTCTTCCTACAATGAGCAGTTCTTC
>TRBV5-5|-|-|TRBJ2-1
CASSLGGGEYYNEQFF
TGTGCCAGCAGCTTGGGGGGAGGAGAGTACTACAATGAGCAGTTCTTC
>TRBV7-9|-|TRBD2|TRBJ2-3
CASSLGTSGDTQYF
TGTGCCAGCAGCTTAGGGACTAGCGGAGATACGCAGTATTTT
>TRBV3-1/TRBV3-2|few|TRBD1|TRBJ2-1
CASPWDRGVINEQFF
TGTGCCAGTCCCTGGGACAGGGGCGTAATAAATGAGCAGTTCTTC
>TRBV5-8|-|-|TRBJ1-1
CASSLSGWWAFF
TGTGCCAGCAGCCTCTCCGGGTGGTGGGCTTTCTTT
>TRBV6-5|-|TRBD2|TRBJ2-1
CASGLAAYNEQFF
TGTGCCAGCGGACTAGCGGCCTACAATGAGCAGTTCTTC
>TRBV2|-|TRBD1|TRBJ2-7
CASSPDRERSYEQYF
TGTGCCAGCAGTCCAGACAGGGAAAGATCCTACGAGCAGTACTTC
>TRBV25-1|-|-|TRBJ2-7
CASSPGYEQYF
TGTGCCAGCAGTCCGGGCTACGAGCAGTACTTC
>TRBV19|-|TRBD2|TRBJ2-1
CASGLAGGNEQFF
TGTGCCAGTGGACTAGCGGGGGGTAATGAGCAGTTCTTC
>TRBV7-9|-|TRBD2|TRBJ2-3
CASRRTSVRDTQYF
TGTGCCAGCAGACGGACTAGCGTGAGAGATACGCAGTATTTT
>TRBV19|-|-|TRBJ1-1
CASSRNRESTEAFF
TGTGCCAGTAGTAGGAACAGGGAGAGCACTGAAGCTTTCTTT
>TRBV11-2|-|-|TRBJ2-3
CASASFLFGGTDTQYF
TGTGCCAGCGCTTCCTTCCTATTTGGCGGGACAGATACGCAGTATTTT
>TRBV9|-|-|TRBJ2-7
CASSVAASNSYEQYF
TGTGCCAGCAGCGTAGCTGCAAGCAACTCCTACGAGCAGTACTTC
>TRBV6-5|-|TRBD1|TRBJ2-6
CASSRTGDGANVLTF
TGTGCCAGCAGTAGGACAGGGGACGGGGCCAACGTCCTGACTTTC
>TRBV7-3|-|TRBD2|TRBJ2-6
CASSFLAGGPGANVLTF
TGTGCCAGCAGCTTTCTAGCGGGGGGGCCAGGGGCCAACGTCCTGACTTTC
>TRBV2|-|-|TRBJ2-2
CASSVVGVNTGELFF
TGTGCCAGCAGTGTGGTAGGGGTGAACACCGGGGAGCTGTTTTTT
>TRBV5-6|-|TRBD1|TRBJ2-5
CASSVQGAQETQYF
TGTGCCAGCAGCGTACAGGGGGCACAAGAGACCCAGTACTTC
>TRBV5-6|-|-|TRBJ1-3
CASSLRAGSGNTIYF
TGTGCCAGCAGCTTGCGAGCGGGTTCTGGAAACACCATATATTTT